This T cell receptor (beta chain) is drawn from a study of blood T cell repertoires in COVID-19. CDR3 length: 14 amino acids. The V end was cut by 4 bases, the J end by 0 bases, with 13 bases between. CDR1 and CDR2 from the germline V gene are SQVTM and ANQGSEA. Profiled with immunoSEQ multiplex PCR; TCRdb holds only in-frame clones, not every one. Found here are about 130,000 clones, roughly 88% of them singletons; the top ten hold over 1%. The chain joins TRBV29-1 to TRBJ2-7; D perhaps matches TRBD1 (5 bases). Sequencing input: peripheral blood. The sequence was collected from a woman over 75 with acute or convalescent COVID-19. The CDR3 DNA reads TGCAGCGTTGTGGTGAGAAGGGGCTCCTACGAGCAGTACTTC. Translating it yields CSVVVRRGSYEQYF.